This paragraph covers one TCR beta chain sequence. What it binds is unknown. This record belongs to a study of shared clonotypes between healthy human individuals. General observations from the study: Only blood samples were collected, and tissue repertoires likely differ. The four-donor shared clonotypes exceeded non-shared clonotypes in generation probability, with non-shared ones scoring lower.

Assay execution proceeded at the deep level. An even split of each subset's genomic DNA across several immunoSEQ plates was performed. Assay used: immunoSEQ multiplex PCR; TCRdb lists only in-frame clones, some missing. Among millions of clones listed, about 95% were seen once. Terminally differentiated effector memory CD45RA+ cells were excluded from the naive CD8 cells, which were CD45RO-negative and positively selected for CCR7. The origin of this receptor is a man younger than 35 in good health. Sequencing was performed on naive CD8+ T cells sorted from blood.

Here the CDR3 reads CASSLSGRAGYTF. The CDR3 DNA is TGTGCCAGCAGTTTATCTGGCAGGGCTGGCTACACCTTC. The rearrangement links TRBV27 to TRBJ1-2; tentatively, D is TRBD1 (5 bases). There are 13 residues in the CDR3. V dropped 0 bases and J dropped 7 bases, with 9 bases sitting between them. The germline V gene has CDR1 MNHEY and CDR2 SMNVEV (reference sequence).